Below, 28 T cell receptor beta chains from the same sample are listed, as sequenced in a study of blood T cell repertoires in COVID-19. This table comes from immunoSEQ multiplex PCR, and its TCRdb copy is limited to in-frame clones, with some not included. Among roughly 180,000 clones listed, roughly 84% were seen once. The specimen was peripheral blood. All receptors come from a man older than 75 with COVID-19, enrolled during active disease.

This clone is a singleton in its sample. V gene TRBV2 combines with J gene TRBJ2-5, with 9 bases that match TRBD2. The length of the CDR3 is 16 residues. The J segment lost 4 bases and the V segment lost 4 bases, leaving 10 bases of the junction unmatched. Germline CDR1 SNHLY, CDR2 FYNNEI. CDR3 nucleotide sequence: TGTGCCAGCAGTGGGCGGGGGGGCCTAATCTCAGAGACCCAGTACTTC. Translated: CASSGRGGLISETQYF.

V and J are TRBV27 and TRBJ2-2, with D possibly matching TRBD1 (6 bases). CDR1 MNHEY and CDR2 SMNVEV come from the germline V gene (reference sequence). V lost 2 bases, J lost 4 bases, and 11 bases lay in between. This CDR3 spans 15 amino acids. The CDR3 here is CASSLVPGATGELFF. CDR3 DNA: TGTGCCAGCAGTTTAGTCCCAGGGGCCACCGGGGAGCTGTTTTTT.

This clone was observed a few times. The rearrangement links TRBV18 to TRBJ1-2; D unclear. Germline CDR1 and CDR2: KGHSH and LQKENI. Trimming pared 3 bases from V and 0 bases from J, leaving 8 bases between. This CDR3 has 14 amino acids. CDR3 region: CASSPSMSNYGYTF. CDR3 bases: TGTGCCAGCTCACCGTCCATGTCTAACTATGGCTACACCTTC. The full variable domain, rest sourced from reference TRBV18 and TRBJ1-2, is NAGVMQNPRHLVRRRGQEARLRCSPMKGHSHVYWYRQLPEEGLKFMVYLQKENIIDESGMPKERFSAEFPKEGPSILRIQQVVRGDSAAYFCASSPSMSNYGYTFGSGTRLTVV.

The chain has TRBV25-1 and TRBJ1-3, with 9 bases that match TRBD1. The V and J ends lost 2 bases and 0 bases, in that order; junction bases with no gene match: 8. Germline values: CDR1 MGHDK, CDR2 SYGVNS. The CDR3 consists of 18 residues. CDR3 sequence reads: CASSENLGQGFSGNTIYF. The CDR3 nucleotides are TGTGCCAGCAGTGAAAACTTGGGACAGGGTTTCTCTGGAAACACCATATATTTT.

The rearrangement uses TRBV9 and TRBJ2-5; D remains unclear. The germline V and J ends were trimmed by 0 bases and 1 base, with 13 bases remaining between them. Germline V lookup: CDR1 SGDLS, CDR2 YYNGEE. The CDR3 length is 16 residues. Here the CDR3 reads CASSVAALVTQETQYF. The CDR3, as DNA: TGTGCCAGCAGCGTAGCGGCCCTAGTAACCCAAGAGACCCAGTACTTC.

This chain uses TRBV5-6 with TRBJ1-2; D not resolved. Trimming removed 4 bases at V and 1 base at J, with 11 bases between. The germline CDR1 and CDR2 sequences are SGHDT and YYEEEE. The CDR3 contains 14 residues. The CDR3 DNA follows: TGTGCCAGCAGCCCCGGAGGAAGTAACTATGGCTACACCTTC. Its translation: CASSPGGSNYGYTF.

This clone was detected once. J is TRBJ1-2 and V is TRBV6-2 or TRBV6-3; D not resolved. Between the trimmed V and J ends, which lost 0 bases and 4 bases, there was a span of 6 bases. This CDR3 region has 13 residues. Germline assignment: CDR1 MNHEY and CDR2 SVGEGT. CDR3 sequence reads: CASSYSSVYGYTF. The CDR3 DNA reads as TGTGCCAGCAGTTACTCATCGGTCTATGGCTACACCTTC.

This sequence joins TRBV5-1 and TRBJ2-5, with D possibly TRBD2 on 5 matching bases. Germline CDR1 reads SGHRS; CDR2 reads YFSETQ. V gave up 3 bases and J gave up 3 bases, with 15 bases separating them. The CDR3 has 15 amino acids. CDR3 nucleotides: TGCGCCAGCAGCTCAATTCCCTCCGGGAAAGAGACCCAGTACTTC. Protein sequence: CASSSIPSGKETQYF.

The chain joins TRBV6-6 to TRBJ1-2, with 8 bases matching TRBD1. CDR1 MNHNY and CDR2 SVGAGI come from the germline V gene (reference sequence). The CDR3 consists of 13 residues. The J segment lost 3 bases and the V segment lost 10 bases, leaving 7 bases of the junction unmatched. CDR3 region: CAIQKGQDYGYTF. DNA of the CDR3: TGTGCCATCCAAAAGGGACAGGACTATGGCTACACCTTC.

The V call is TRBV6-6, the J call TRBJ1-3; perhaps TRBD1 as D (5 bases). Germline lookup yields CDR1 MNHNY and CDR2 SVGAGI (reference sequence). Trimming pared 8 bases from V and 4 bases from J, leaving 21 bases between. The CDR3 spans 16 residues. The CDR3 nucleotides are TGTGCCAGCCGAGTTACGGGGGAAGTGAAAGGAAACACCATATATTTT. Its protein is CASRVTGEVKGNTIYF.

The rearrangement uses TRBV4-1 and TRBJ2-1; D unclear. CDR3 length: 12 amino acids. Germline CDR1 and CDR2: MGHRA and YSYEKL. Trimming pared 3 bases from V and 10 bases from J, leaving 10 bases between. The CDR3 DNA reads TGCGCCAGCAGCCAGCTGGCGAGGGAGCAGTTCTTC. It codes for CASSQLAREQFF.

This chain uses TRBV15 with TRBJ2-1; 16 bases match TRBD2. The V gene end was trimmed by 1 base and the J gene end by 8 bases; junction bases not matched to a gene: 2. The germline V gene has CDR1 LNHNV and CDR2 YYDKDF (reference sequence). The CDR3 is made up of 16 amino acids. The DNA for the CDR3 is TGTGCCACCAGCAGAGGCGGGACTAGCGGGGGGGATGAGCAGTTCTTC. Residues: CATSRGGTSGGDEQFF.

The chain combines TRBV5-1 with TRBJ1-1; D may be TRBD1 (6 bases). V was pared by 4 bases and J by 8 bases, with 15 bases between. The CDR3 is 13 residues long. Germline CDR1 is SGHRS and CDR2 is YFSETQ. CDR3 region: CASSLTQGSEAFF. The CDR3 region has the DNA TGCGCCAGCAGCCTAACACAGGGTTCAGAAGCTTTCTTT.

This clone was observed a handful of times. The chain combines TRBV14 with TRBJ1-1; D uncertain. In germline, CDR1 is SGHDN, CDR2 FVKESK. The CDR3 consists of 13 residues. The V gene lost 2 bases and the J gene lost 3 bases, with 7 bases spanning the gap. The CDR3 DNA reads as TGTGCCAGCAGCCAAATGGAGGACACTGAAGCTTTCTTT. It yields the protein CASSQMEDTEAFF. Using reference TRBV14 and TRBJ1-1 for the parts outside the CDR3, the full variable domain is EAGVTQFPSHSVIEKGQTVTLRCDPISGHDNLYWYRRVMGKEIKFLLHFVKESKQDESGMPNNRFLAERTGGTYSTLKVQPAELEDSGVYFCASSQMEDTEAFFGQGTRLTVV.

This clone was observed a handful of times. This chain joins TRBV9 and TRBJ1-1; 8 bases fit TRBD1. The CDR3 has 13 amino acids. V shed 4 bases and J 5 bases; nucleotides not matched to a gene: 4. From germline, CDR1 is SGDLS and CDR2 YYNGEE. Here the CDR3 DNA reads TGTGCCAGCAGCTTCAGACAGGGGACTGAAGCTTTCTTT. Amino acid sequence: CASSFRQGTEAFF. Based on the CDR3 plus reference TRBV9 and TRBJ1-1, the full variable domain is DSGVTQTPKHLITATGQRVTLRCSPRSGDLSVYWYQQSLDQGLQFLIQYYNGEERAKGNILERFSAQQFPDLHSELNLSSLELGDSALYFCASSFRQGTEAFFGQGTRLTVV.

The gene calls are TRBV7-2 and TRBJ2-7; the D gene is possibly TRBD2 (6 bases). The CDR3 length is 15 residues. V was pared by 5 bases and J by 2 bases, with 16 bases between. Germline V gene data show CDR1 as SGHTA and CDR2 as FQGNSA. In nucleotides, the CDR3 is TGTGCCAGCAGCACGGGACCCGCGGGGACCTACGAGCAGTACTTC. It specifies CASSTGPAGTYEQYF.

V gene TRBV13 combines with J gene TRBJ1-3; D is undetermined. This CDR3 contains 14 residues. Germline CDR1 reads PRHDT; CDR2 reads FYEKMQ (reference sequence). Trimming left V 6 bases short and J 0 bases short, with 9 bases between. The CDR3 region is CASSSQDSGNTIYF. The CDR3 bases are TGTGCCAGCAGTTCTCAGGACTCTGGAAACACCATATATTTT.

The chain is built from TRBV6-6 and TRBJ2-7; D is perhaps TRBD1 (5 bases). The CDR3 spans 13 residues. Germline V gene data show CDR1 as MNHNY and CDR2 as SVGAGI (reference sequence). The V end lost 2 bases, the J end lost 2 bases, and 7 bases lay between the germline ends. The CDR3 DNA is TGTGCCAGCAGTTACCAGGGCCCCTACGAGCAGTACTTC. It codes for CASSYQGPYEQYF.

The chain uses TRBV12-3 or TRBV12-4 and TRBJ1-5, with D uncertain. Trimming stripped 5 bases from V and 5 bases from J, with 4 bases between. This CDR3 contains 11 residues. In DNA, the CDR3 is TGTGCCAGCAGTCTCGATCAGCCCCAGCATTTT. As protein: CASSLDQPQHF.

This clone was seen a few times. The chain couples TRBV5-4 to TRBJ1-2; 7 bases fit TRBD1. The trim removed 2 bases at V and 8 bases at J, leaving 9 bases unmatched. The CDR3 runs 14 residues. Germline V lookup: CDR1 SGHNT, CDR2 YYREEE (reference sequence). The CDR3 nucleotides read TGTGCCAGCAGCTTCTCTGACAGGGTAGGCGGCTACACCTTC. It is translated as CASSFSDRVGGYTF.

The sample holds a few counts of this clone. This chain joins TRBV28 and TRBJ1-1; maybe TRBD1 (6 bases). Germline V gene lookup returns CDR1 MDHEN and CDR2 SYDVKM. V lost 2 bases to trimming and J lost 1 base, with 17 bases between them. There are 17 residues in the CDR3. This chain's CDR3 is CASSLALGGASNTEAFF. CDR3 nucleotide sequence: TGTGCCAGCAGTTTAGCTTTAGGGGGGGCTTCGAACACTGAAGCTTTCTTT.

The chain combines TRBV5-1 with TRBJ1-1; a possible D gene is TRBD1 (6 bases). This CDR3 comprises 15 residues. The V end was cut by 0 bases, the J end by 5 bases, with 14 bases between. Per germline, CDR1 SGHRS and CDR2 YFSETQ. This CDR3 reads CASSLVWGLGTEAFF. The CDR3 nucleotides are TGCGCCAGCAGCTTGGTGTGGGGGCTAGGAACTGAAGCTTTCTTT.

CDR3 in amino acids: CASSEGTVYGYTF. In nucleotides, the CDR3 is TGTGCCAGCAGTGAAGGGACAGTCTATGGCTACACCTTC. The chain combines TRBV25-1 with TRBJ1-2; 7 bases fit TRBD1. The length of the CDR3 is 13 residues. V lost 2 bases to trimming and J lost 4 bases; unmatched junction nucleotides: 1. CDR1 and CDR2 (germline): MGHDK, SYGVNS.

This chain links TRBV6-5 with TRBJ1-5; TRBD1 agrees at 7 bases. Germline V CDR1 and CDR2: MNHEY, SVGAGI. The V and J ends lost 0 bases and 4 bases, in that order; junction bases with no gene match: 6. There are 16 residues in the CDR3. The CDR3 DNA reads TGTGCCAGCAGTTACTCGCAGCCGGGACAGAATCAGCCCCAGCATTTT. Its translation: CASSYSQPGQNQPQHF.

The V gene is TRBV6-6, the J gene TRBJ2-7, with D tentatively TRBD1 (5 bases). V was clipped by 4 bases and J by 2 bases, with 9 bases between them. Germline V lookup: CDR1 MNHNY, CDR2 SVGAGI (reference sequence). This CDR3 has 13 amino acids. This CDR3 is CASSFKQAYEQYF. CDR3 sequence (DNA): TGTGCCAGCAGTTTTAAACAGGCCTACGAGCAGTACTTC.

The gene calls are TRBV7-2 and TRBJ1-1; 8 bases are shared with TRBD1. Germline assignment: CDR1 SGHTA and CDR2 FQGNSA. The CDR3 sequence is 14 residues long. J lost 8 bases, V lost 8 bases, and 13 bases had no gene match. The CDR3 region has the DNA TGTGCCAGCGGACCAGCAGGGGGCGCGACCGAAGCTTTCTTT. Translation: CASGPAGGATEAFF.

The chain couples TRBV6-2 or TRBV6-3 to TRBJ2-7, with 9 positions matching TRBD1. After removal of 5 bases from V and 0 bases from J, the junction contained 8 bases not matched to a gene. CDR1 is MNHEY, CDR2 SVGEGT, per germline. The CDR3 runs to 16 residues. The DNA for the CDR3 is TGTGCCAGCAGTGATCCGGGACAGGGAACCTCCTACGAGCAGTACTTC. Translated, it gives CASSDPGQGTSYEQYF.

The chain carries TRBV19 and TRBJ2-7, with TRBD1 identical over 9 bases. This CDR3 is 13 amino acids long. Germline loops: CDR1 LNHDA, CDR2 SQIVND (reference sequence). The V gene end was trimmed by 4 bases and the J gene end by 6 bases; junction bases not matched to a gene: 4. The DNA of the CDR3 is TGTGCCAGTAGTACGGCGACAGGGGGCGAGCAGTACTTC. Residues: CASSTATGGEQYF.